The 31 T cell receptor beta chains below come from one sample, sequenced in a study of T-cell reconstitution after alpha-beta-depleted transplantation in children. It was with unique molecular identifiers that the TCRbeta library was prepared. TCRdb independently ran MiXCR on the PCR reads; one entry per CDR3 protein. The profile shows about 420,000 distinct CDR3 sequences, around 15% of them singletons. Specimen: PBMCs, mostly from graft donor cells, collected 360 days after TCRalphabeta/CD19-depleted stem cell transplant. Every receptor here comes from a boy under three years old who had a stem cell transplant for Wiskott-Aldrich syndrome, so the T cells may come from the graft donor.

The rearrangement joins TRBV5-1 to TRBJ2-7; D is possibly TRBD2 (5 bases). Trimming took 0 bases from V and 5 from J, leaving 15 bases between them. The germline gives CDR1 SGHRS, CDR2 YFSETQ. The CDR3 totals 15 residues. CDR3 region: CASSLARLPTDEQYF. As DNA, the CDR3 is TGCGCCAGCAGCTTGGCCAGACTACCCACTGACGAGCAGTACTTC.

This clonotype was recorded many times. The chain carries TRBV11-1 and TRBJ2-5, with TRBD2 identical over 12 bases. From germline, CDR1 is SGHAT and CDR2 FQDESV (reference sequence). Unmatched junction bases numbered 12, after V lost 5 bases and J lost 2 bases. The CDR3 contains 18 residues. CDR3 sequence reads: CASSRGLAGRYPQETQYF. The DNA of the CDR3 is TGTGCCAGCAGCCGAGGACTAGCGGGGAGGTACCCACAAGAGACCCAGTACTTC. Full variable domain (outside the CDR3, taken from reference TRBV11-1 and TRBJ2-5): EAEVAQSPRYKITEKSQAVAFWCDPISGHATLYWYRQILGQGPELLVQFQDESVVDDSQLPKDRFSAERLKGVDSTLKIQPAELGDSAMYLCASSRGLAGRYPQETQYFGPGTRLLVL.

This clonotype was detected a few times. V usage is TRBV6-5 and J usage is TRBJ1-5; D might be TRBD1 (6 bases). CDR3 length equals 14 residues. Trimming took off 1 base at V and 9 bases at J, with 13 bases between the two ends. Germline lookup yields CDR1 MNHEY and CDR2 SVGAGI. This chain's CDR3 is CASSYFQGTGPQHF. CDR3 bases: TGTGCCAGCAGTTACTTTCAGGGGACGGGGCCCCAGCATTTT.

This clonotype was detected a few times. This sequence joins TRBV29-1 and TRBJ2-1, with 11 bases matching TRBD2. The CDR3 loop spans 20 amino acids. CDR1 is SQVTM, CDR2 ANQGSEA, per germline. J was trimmed by 0 bases and V by 0 bases; bases with no gene match: 13. CDR3 in amino acids: CSVEDIFSSGGHSSYNEQFF. The CDR3 region has the DNA TGCAGCGTTGAAGATATTTTCTCTAGCGGGGGGCATAGCTCCTACAATGAGCAGTTCTTC.

This clonotype was picked up a small number of times. The gene calls are TRBV20-1 and TRBJ2-1; TRBD2 matches 10 bases. Germline V lookup: CDR1 DFQATT, CDR2 SNEGSKA (reference sequence). V lost 3 bases to trimming and J lost 3 bases; unmatched junction nucleotides: 8. This CDR3 contains 16 residues. CDR3 nucleotide sequence: TGCAGTGCTAGGGAGAGCGGGAGGGTTGTCTACAATGAGCAGTTCTTC. Its translation is CSARESGRVVYNEQFF.

The rearrangement links TRBV7-2 to TRBJ2-1, with D unclear. The germline gives CDR1 SGHTA, CDR2 FQGNSA. The CDR3 is made up of 13 amino acids. V dropped 0 bases and J dropped 8 bases, with 8 bases sitting between them. This CDR3 is CASSLAGLYEQFF. DNA for the CDR3: TGTGCCAGCAGCTTAGCCGGTCTTTATGAGCAGTTCTTC.

The rearrangement uses TRBV7-9 and TRBJ2-5; possibly TRBD2 for D (5 bases). The CDR3 sequence is 15 residues long. The V gene's germline CDR1 is SEHNR and CDR2 FQNEAQ (reference sequence). Trimming took off 5 bases at V and 0 bases at J, with 13 bases between the two ends. CDR3 sequence: CASSRTSLYQETQYF. In nucleotides, the CDR3 is TGTGCCAGCAGCAGGACTTCTCTGTACCAAGAGACCCAGTACTTC.

This clonotype was detected a few times. The V gene is TRBV27, the J gene TRBJ2-7; 7 nucleotides line up with TRBD2. Trimming cost V 3 bases and J 9 bases; bases outside gene matches: 14. The CDR3 covers 15 residues. Germline-derived CDR1 and CDR2 are MNHEY and SMNVEV (reference sequence). The CDR3 region has the DNA TGTGCCAGCAGTTTTTTGGCGGGACTAACCGGGGGGCAGTACTTC. Protein product: CASSFLAGLTGGQYF.

This clonotype was seen a handful of times. V usage is TRBV5-1 and J usage is TRBJ2-5; D is ambiguous. This CDR3 is 13 amino acids long. The V gene lost 5 bases and the J gene lost 9 bases, with 17 bases spanning the gap. Germline CDR1 is SGHRS and CDR2 is YFSETQ. The CDR3 DNA is TGCGCCAGCAGTGTGGCGGCCGAGTTGGCCCAGTACTTC. Protein product: CASSVAAELAQYF.

The sample holds many counts of this clonotype. The chain recombines TRBV4-1 with TRBJ2-2; D ambiguous. There are 13 residues in the CDR3. Germline V gives CDR1 MGHRA, CDR2 YSYEKL. The germline V and J ends were trimmed by 2 bases and 4 bases, with 5 bases remaining between them. CDR3 nucleotide sequence: TGCGCCAGCAGCCAACTCGCCACCGGGGAGCTGTTTTTT. Translating gives CASSQLATGELFF.

The chain uses TRBV29-1 and TRBJ2-3; D is perhaps TRBD2 (6 bases). Germline assignment: CDR1 SQVTM and CDR2 ANQGSEA. Trimming removed 6 bases at V and 6 bases at J, with 22 bases between. The CDR3 is made up of 15 amino acids. The CDR3 reads CSVLSGTRGGDTQYF. CDR3 in DNA: TGCAGCGTCTTATCCGGGACTCGAGGAGGGGATACGCAGTATTTT.

This clonotype was picked up a small number of times. This chain links TRBV5-6 with TRBJ2-5; D is unresolved. Trimming removed 1 base at V and 4 bases at J, with 11 bases between. CDR1 and CDR2 (germline): SGHDT, YYEEEE. The CDR3 consists of 14 residues. The CDR3 nucleotides are TGTGCCAGCAGCTTGCTTTGGGTTCGAGAGACCCAGTACTTC. Its translation: CASSLLWVRETQYF.

This clonotype was counted between two and nine times. The chain joins TRBV4-3 to TRBJ2-2; no definite D call. The CDR3 runs 18 residues. The germline CDR1 and CDR2 sequences are LGHNA and YSLEER. Trimming removed 0 bases from V and 2 bases from J, with 16 bases in between. Here the CDR3 reads CASSQERSSIYNTGELFF. In nucleotides, the CDR3 is TGCGCCAGCAGCCAAGAGAGGAGTTCTATATACAACACCGGGGAGCTGTTTTTT.

In this sample, this clonotype turned up a few times. The chain joins TRBV7-2 to TRBJ1-2; a weak D match, TRBD1 (5 bases). V lost 5 bases and J lost 3, with 16 bases in between. The CDR3 is made up of 15 amino acids. Germline V CDR1 and CDR2: SGHTA, FQGNSA. CDR3 nucleotide sequence: TGTGCCAGCAGCCTTACCCGGGACGGGTACTATGGCTACACCTTC. Amino acid sequence: CASSLTRDGYYGYTF.

This rearrangement joins TRBV20-1 to TRBJ2-3; D might be TRBD2 (5 bases). The CDR3 runs to 12 residues. Germline V gives CDR1 DFQATT, CDR2 SNEGSKA (reference sequence). Between the trimmed V and J ends, which lost 1 base and 6 bases, there was a span of 8 bases. CDR3 nucleotides: TGCAGTGCTAGAGTAAGAGGGGATACGCAGTATTTT. Translation: CSARVRGDTQYF.

V and J are TRBV20-1 and TRBJ2-1; D is perhaps TRBD2 (5 bases). CDR1 DFQATT and CDR2 SNEGSKA come from the germline V gene (reference sequence). This CDR3 comprises 13 residues. Trimming removed 0 bases at V and 9 bases at J, with 12 bases between. The DNA for the CDR3 is TGCAGTGCTAGAGACCAGCCGAGGGCTGAGCAGTTCTTC. This gives the protein CSARDQPRAEQFF.

This clonotype was counted between two and nine times. The genes are TRBV4-3 and TRBJ2-1; 10 nucleotides agree with TRBD2. Looked up from germline, CDR1 is LGHNA and CDR2 is YSLEER. With 4 bases clipped from V and 4 bases from J, the junction kept 7 bases outside the gene matches. This CDR3 is built from 16 residues. The CDR3 coding sequence is TGCGCCAGCAGCCCCTTCACTAGCGGGAATTACAATGAGCAGTTCTTC. Its protein product is CASSPFTSGNYNEQFF.

V and J are TRBV7-2 and TRBJ1-2; D possibly corresponds to TRBD1 (5 bases). The CDR3 covers 13 residues. Trimming cost V 5 bases and J 6 bases, with 13 bases left between them. Germline lookup yields CDR1 SGHTA and CDR2 FQGNSA. CDR3 sequence: CASSPAGGNGYTF. The CDR3 nucleotides read TGTGCCAGCAGCCCAGCGGGGGGAAATGGCTACACCTTC.

This clonotype was seen more than once but under ten times. The J gene is TRBJ1-1, the V gene TRBV15; D gene unclear. The CDR3 consists of 12 residues. V lost 1 base and J lost 7, with 7 bases in between. CDR1 is LNHNV, CDR2 YYDKDF, per germline (reference sequence). CDR3 DNA sequence: TGTGCCACCAGCAGAGTTTCTGGTGAAGCTTTCTTT. Its protein is CATSRVSGEAFF.

The V call is TRBV5-1, the J call TRBJ2-7; D may correspond to TRBD1 or TRBD2 (5 bases each). V was cut by 4 bases and J by 1 base, with 18 bases left in between. CDR3 size: 16 residues. Germline CDR1 SGHRS, CDR2 YFSETQ. CDR3 coding DNA: TGCGCCAGCAGCGGGGGTCAGGCCACCAGTTCCTACGAGCAGTACTTC. This sequence encodes CASSGGQATSSYEQYF.

This clonotype was counted only a few times. The V call is TRBV29-1, the J call TRBJ2-7; unclear D gene. Per the germline V gene, CDR1 is SQVTM and CDR2 is ANQGSEA. With 7 bases removed from V and 0 bases from J, the gap between germline ends came to 10 bases. The length of the CDR3 is 12 residues. The CDR3 DNA reads TGCAGCGGCGGCCTGAGCTCCTACGAGCAGTACTTC. Translation: CSGGLSSYEQYF.

The rearrangement joins TRBV10-3 to TRBJ2-7; a possible D gene is TRBD2 (6 bases). This CDR3 spans 15 amino acids. V gave up 2 bases and J gave up 6 bases, with 17 bases separating them. Germline V gene lookup returns CDR1 ENHRY and CDR2 SYGVKD. In DNA, the CDR3 is TGTGCCATCAGTGAGATGGTGGGCTGGGAGGCCGAGCAGTACTTC. This codes for CAISEMVGWEAEQYF.

The DNA for the CDR3 is TGCGCCAGCAGCTTGGAAGGGGCGGTGGAGACCCAGTACTTC. Translation gives CASSLEGAVETQYF. The chain recombines TRBV5-1 with TRBJ2-5, with D tentatively TRBD1 (5 bases). CDR3 length equals 14 residues. The ends were cut back, 0 bases at V and 5 bases at J, with 11 bases in the middle. Germline CDR1 SGHRS, CDR2 YFSETQ.

This clonotype has only a few counts. This rearrangement joins TRBV20-1 to TRBJ1-6; perhaps TRBD1 as D (6 bases). The germline V gene encodes CDR1 DFQATT and CDR2 SNEGSKA (reference sequence). This CDR3 region has 14 residues. Trimming took off 6 bases at V and 10 bases at J, with 19 bases between the two ends. This chain's CDR3 is CSAPGGGVRSPLHF. Here the CDR3 DNA reads TGCAGTGCCCCGGGGGGGGGCGTTCGCTCACCCCTCCACTTT.

This clonotype was picked up a small number of times. The chain combines TRBV6-5 with TRBJ2-5; D is perhaps TRBD2 (7 bases). CDR3 size: 14 residues. Trimming stripped 4 bases from V and 5 bases from J, with 14 bases between. Germline V lookup: CDR1 MNHEY, CDR2 SVGAGI. Written as DNA, the CDR3 is TGTGCCAGCAGTTTCCGGGGAGGGGGGGAGACCCAGTACTTC. Translated: CASSFRGGGETQYF.

The J gene is TRBJ2-7, the V gene TRBV29-1; D call uncertain. The CDR3 is 15 amino acids. V shed 5 bases and J shed 7 bases, with 24 bases lying between them. Germline V gene data show CDR1 as SQVTM and CDR2 as ANQGSEA. CDR3 in DNA: TGCAGCGTTCGGGTCTTCTCTTTGACTTCTTCGGAGCAGTACTTC. It specifies CSVRVFSLTSSEQYF.

The rearrangement links TRBV6-2 or TRBV6-3 to TRBJ2-4; D perhaps matches TRBD2 (5 bases). Per germline, CDR1 MNHEY and CDR2 SVGEGT. The V and J ends lost 6 bases and 4 bases respectively, with 16 bases between them. The CDR3 runs 15 residues. CDR3 region: CASRAGGRGKNIQYF. Here the CDR3 DNA reads TGTGCCAGCAGGGCAGGCGGGCGAGGTAAAAACATTCAGTACTTC.

This clonotype was seen more than once but under ten times. The genes are TRBV12-3 or TRBV12-4 and TRBJ2-2; TRBD2 agrees at 10 bases. The CDR3 has 16 amino acids. The V gene end was trimmed by 0 bases and the J gene end by 5 bases; junction bases not matched to a gene: 3. CDR3 in DNA: TGTGCCAGCAGTTTAGCAGCGGGGGGGCCGACCGGGGAGCTGTTTTTT. Encoded protein: CASSLAAGGPTGELFF.

V is TRBV29-1 and J is TRBJ2-3; 7 positions agree with TRBD2. Germline trimming cut 7 bases from V and 3 bases from J; bases unmatched to any gene: 7. Germline values: CDR1 SQVTM, CDR2 ANQGSEA. The CDR3 loop spans 13 amino acids. The CDR3 region is CSGSSGVTDTQYF. DNA of the CDR3: TGCAGCGGGTCTAGCGGAGTTACAGATACGCAGTATTTT.

The rearrangement uses TRBV20-1 and TRBJ1-1, with unresolved D. The germline V gene encodes CDR1 DFQATT and CDR2 SNEGSKA (reference sequence). CDR3 size: 13 residues. Trimming pared 6 bases from V and 0 bases from J, leaving 11 bases between. The CDR3 nucleotides read TGCAGTGCCTCGAGGGTCTTGAACACTGAAGCTTTCTTT. This codes for CSASRVLNTEAFF.

This clonotype showed up just a few times. The genes are TRBV4-3 and TRBJ2-5; 8 positions agree with TRBD2. Unmatched junction bases numbered 11, after V lost 1 base and J lost 1 base. The CDR3 runs to 18 residues. Germline V CDR1 and CDR2: LGHNA, YSLEER. CDR3 amino acids: CASSQGLLAGGSQETQYF. CDR3 sequence (DNA): TGCGCCAGCAGCCAAGGACTCTTGGCGGGAGGTTCCCAAGAGACCCAGTACTTC.